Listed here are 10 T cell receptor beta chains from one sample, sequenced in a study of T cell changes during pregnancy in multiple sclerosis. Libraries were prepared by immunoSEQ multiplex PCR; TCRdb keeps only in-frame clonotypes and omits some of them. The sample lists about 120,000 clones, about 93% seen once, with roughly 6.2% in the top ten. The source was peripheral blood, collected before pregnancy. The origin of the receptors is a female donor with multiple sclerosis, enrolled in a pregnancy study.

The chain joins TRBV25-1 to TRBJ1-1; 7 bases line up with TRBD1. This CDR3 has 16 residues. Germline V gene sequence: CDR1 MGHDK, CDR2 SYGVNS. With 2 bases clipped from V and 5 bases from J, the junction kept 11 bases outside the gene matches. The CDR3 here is CASSEKDRPTGTEAFF. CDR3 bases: TGTGCCAGCAGTGAAAAGGACAGGCCAACGGGGACTGAAGCTTTCTTT.

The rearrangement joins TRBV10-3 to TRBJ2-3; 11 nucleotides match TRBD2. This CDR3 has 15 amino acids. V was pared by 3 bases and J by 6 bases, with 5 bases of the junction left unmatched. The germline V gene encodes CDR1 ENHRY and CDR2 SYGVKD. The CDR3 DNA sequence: TGTGCCATCAGTGAATATAGCGGGAGGGGGGATACGCAGTATTTT. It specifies CAISEYSGRGDTQYF.

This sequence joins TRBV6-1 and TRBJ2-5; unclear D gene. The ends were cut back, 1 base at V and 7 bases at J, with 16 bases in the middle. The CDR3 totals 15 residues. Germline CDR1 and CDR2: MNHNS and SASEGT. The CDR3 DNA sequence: TGTGCCAGCAGTGAAGACCTAGGCTCCACGGGGACCCAGTACTTC. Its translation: CASSEDLGSTGTQYF.

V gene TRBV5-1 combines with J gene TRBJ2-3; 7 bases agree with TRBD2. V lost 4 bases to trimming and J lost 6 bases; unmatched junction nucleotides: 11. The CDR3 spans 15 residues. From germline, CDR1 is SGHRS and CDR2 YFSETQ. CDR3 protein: CASSPGRGGGDTQYF. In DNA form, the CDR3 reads TGCGCCAGCAGCCCTGGGCGCGGGGGAGGGGATACGCAGTATTTT.

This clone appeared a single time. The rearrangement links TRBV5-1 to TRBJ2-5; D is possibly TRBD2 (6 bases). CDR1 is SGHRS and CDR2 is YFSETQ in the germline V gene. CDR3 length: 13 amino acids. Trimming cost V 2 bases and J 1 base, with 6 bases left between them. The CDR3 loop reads CASSFSGQETQYF. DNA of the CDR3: TGCGCCAGCAGCTTTAGCGGCCAAGAGACCCAGTACTTC. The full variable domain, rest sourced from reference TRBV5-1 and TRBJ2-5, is KAGVTQTPRYLIKTRGQQVTLSCSPISGHRSVSWYQQTPGQGLQFLFEYFSETQRNKGNFPGRFSGRQFSNSRSEMNVSTLELGDSALYLCASSFSGQETQYFGPGTRLLVL.

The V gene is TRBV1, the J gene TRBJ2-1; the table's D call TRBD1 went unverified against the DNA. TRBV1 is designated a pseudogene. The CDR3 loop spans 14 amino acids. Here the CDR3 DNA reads TGCACCAGCAGCCCAGGGGTTTCCTACAATGAGCAGTTCTTC. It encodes CTSSPGVSYNEQFF.

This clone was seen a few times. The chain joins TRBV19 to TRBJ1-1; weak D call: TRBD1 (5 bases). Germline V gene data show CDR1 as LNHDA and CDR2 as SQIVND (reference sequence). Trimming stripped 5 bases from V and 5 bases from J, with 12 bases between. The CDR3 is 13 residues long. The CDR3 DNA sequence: TGTGCCAGTAGTCAGGGATGGCAAACTGAAGCTTTCTTT. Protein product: CASSQGWQTEAFF.

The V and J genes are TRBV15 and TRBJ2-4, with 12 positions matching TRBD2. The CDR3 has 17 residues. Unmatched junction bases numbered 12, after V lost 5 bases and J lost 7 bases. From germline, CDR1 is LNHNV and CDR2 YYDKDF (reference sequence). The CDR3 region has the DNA TGTGCCACCAGCGATAAACTAGCGGGGGGTACGGGGAACATTCAGTACTTC. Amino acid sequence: CATSDKLAGGTGNIQYF. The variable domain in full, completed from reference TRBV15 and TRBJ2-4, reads DAMVIQNPRYQVTQFGKPVTLSCSQTLNHNVMYWYQQKSSQAPKLLFHYYDKDFNNEADTPDNFQSRRPNTSFCFLDIRSPGLGDTAMYLCATSDKLAGGTGNIQYFGAGTRLSVL.

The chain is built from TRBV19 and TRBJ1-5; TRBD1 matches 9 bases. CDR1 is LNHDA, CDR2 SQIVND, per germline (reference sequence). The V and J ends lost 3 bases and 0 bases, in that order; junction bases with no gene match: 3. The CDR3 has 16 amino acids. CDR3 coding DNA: TGTGCCAGTAGTATGGGACAGGGCCCTAGCAATCAGCCCCAGCATTTT. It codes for CASSMGQGPSNQPQHF.

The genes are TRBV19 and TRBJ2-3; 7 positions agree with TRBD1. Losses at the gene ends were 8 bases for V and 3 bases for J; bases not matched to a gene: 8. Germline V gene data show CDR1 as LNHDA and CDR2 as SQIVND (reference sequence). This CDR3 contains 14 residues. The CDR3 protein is CASFLQGSTDTQYF. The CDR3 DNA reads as TGTGCCAGTTTCCTACAGGGGTCTACAGATACGCAGTATTTT. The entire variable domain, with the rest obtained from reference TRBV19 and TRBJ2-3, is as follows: DGGITQSPKYLFRKEGQNVTLSCEQNLNHDAMYWYRQDPGQGLRLIYYSQIVNDFQKGDIAEGYSVSREKKESFPLTVTSAQKNPTAFYLCASFLQGSTDTQYFGPGTRLTVL.